The rows below give T cell receptor beta chains drawn from one sample of a study of control samples from healthy donors and cancer patients. Sequenced by immunoSEQ multiplex PCR; TCRdb stores in-frame clones only, minus some. The data contain about 51,000 clones, almost 90% of them singletons. Material for sequencing was PBMCs. Receptor source: a man aged 50 to 60 with head and neck cancer. Both conserved end residues are part of each CDR3. The D gene is left open where the match is weak. Clone size is shown for a subset of rows, as once, few, many or a class of expanded clone.

v_call	clone_size	d_call	cdr3_length	j_call	cdr3_nt	cdr3_aa
TRBV5-1	NA	TRBD2	16	TRBJ2-5	TGCGCCAGCAGCGACACCTTAGCGGGAGTACAAGAGACCCAGTACTTC	CASSDTLAGVQETQYF
TRBV5-1	NA	NA	12	TRBJ1-2	TGCGCCAGCTATGACCCAATCTATGGCTACACCTTC	CASYDPIYGYTF
TRBV6-5	NA	TRBD1	13	TRBJ1-2	TGTGCCAGCAGTCCGACAGGGGCCTATGGCTACACCTTC	CASSPTGAYGYTF
TRBV18	NA	TRBD1	17	TRBJ2-2	TGTGCCAGCTCACCGCCCCAGGGACAGGGGACACCCGGGGAGCTGTTTTTT	CASSPPQGQGTPGELFF
TRBV5-1	NA	NA	14	TRBJ1-1	TGCGCCAGCAGCTTGAAACGACAAGTCACTGAAGCTTTCTTT	CASSLKRQVTEAFF
TRBV28	few	NA	15	TRBJ2-5	TGTGCCAGCTCTCCCCCGGGGCTAGCAGCTGAGACCCAGTACTTC	CASSPPGLAAETQYF
TRBV7-2	NA	TRBD1	16	TRBJ1-2	TGTGCCAGCAGGTATGGACCGGGACAGGGATCCTATGGCTACACCTTC	CASRYGPGQGSYGYTF
TRBV2	NA	NA	15	TRBJ2-3	TGTGCCAGCACCCTGTCCGGGGTGCCCGCAGATACGCAGTATTTT	CASTLSGVPADTQYF
TRBV7-3	NA	NA	17	TRBJ2-3	TGTGCCAGCAGCGCCGGGACTCGAGGGTTCAGCACAGATACGCAGTATTTT	CASSAGTRGFSTDTQYF
TRBV28	NA	NA	12	TRBJ1-1	TGTGCCAGCAGTTTGCGAAACACTGAAGCTTTCTTT	CASSLRNTEAFF
TRBV7-2	NA	TRBD2	15	TRBJ2-7	TGTGCCAGCAGCCCTACTAGCGGATCAACCTACGAGCAGTACTTC	CASSPTSGSTYEQYF
TRBV14	NA	NA	19	TRBJ1-1	TGTGCCAGCAGCCACACCTACGGGAGAGGGGCGCCACAGGACACTGAAGCTTTCTTT	CASSHTYGRGAPQDTEAFF
TRBV2	NA	TRBD2	16	TRBJ2-7	TGTGCCAGCACCCCACCGGGGGAAGCGGGGGGGTACGAGCAGTACTTC	CASTPPGEAGGYEQYF
TRBV19	once	NA	11	TRBJ2-2	TGTGCCAGTAGCGCGGCGGTTTGGCTGTTTTTT	CASSAAVWLFF
TRBV6-5	NA	NA	14	TRBJ2-7	TGTGCCAGCAAAGGGCCAGGGATCTCCTACGAGCAGTACTTC	CASKGPGISYEQYF
TRBV6-5	NA	TRBD2	16	TRBJ2-5	TGTGCCAGCAGTTACTCGACTAGCGGGGGGGGAGAGACCCAGTACTTC	CASSYSTSGGGETQYF
TRBV4-1	NA	NA	16	TRBJ2-2	TGCGCCAGCAGCCAAGGGACGGCCTCGGGCACCGGGGAGCTGTTTTTT	CASSQGTASGTGELFF
TRBV5-1	NA	TRBD1	14	TRBJ2-5	TGCGCCAGCAGCACCCAGACAGGGTGGGAGACCCAGTACTTC	CASSTQTGWETQYF
TRBV3-1/TRBV3-2	NA	TRBD2	16	TRBJ2-3	TGTGCCAGCAGCGGTGGTAGCGGGGGGCGCACAGATACGCAGTATTTT	CASSGGSGGRTDTQYF
TRBV28	NA	NA	12	TRBJ2-2	TGTGCCAGCAGTCGGAACACCGGGGAGCTGTTTTTT	CASSRNTGELFF
TRBV28	NA	TRBD1	18	TRBJ1-5	TGTGCCAGCAGTTTGCCCCAGACAGGGGGCGGAAGGAGTCAGCCCCAGCATTTT	CASSLPQTGGGRSQPQHF
TRBV11-1	NA	NA	11	TRBJ2-7	TGTGCCAGCAGCGCGAACGGAGAGCAGTACTTC	CASSANGEQYF
TRBV12-3/TRBV12-4	NA	NA	13	TRBJ2-4	TGTGCCAGCAGTTCCCTGGAGGGGGCTTCGCCGTACTTC	CASSSLEGASPYF
TRBV6-6	NA	NA	14	TRBJ2-1	TGTGCCAGCTGCGGGGATCTCCTCTCCGGTGAGCAGTTCTTC	CASCGDLLSGEQFF
TRBV20-1	NA	TRBD2	14	TRBJ2-1	TGCAGTGCTAGTGAACTAGCGGGAGTTAATGAGCAGTTCTTC	CSASELAGVNEQFF
TRBV5-5	once	TRBD1	15	TRBJ2-7	TGTGCCAGCAGCTTCGGGGCAGGGGGTGGCTACGAGCAGTACTTC	CASSFGAGGGYEQYF